This T cell receptor beta chain was identified in a study of T cell changes during pregnancy in multiple sclerosis. Produced via immunoSEQ multiplex PCR; TCRdb's table is partial and in-frame only. Of around 83,000 clones detected, 90% to 95% appear once; the ten largest clones hold 0.47%. The CDR3 has 14 residues. The germline gives CDR1 SGHVS, CDR2 FQNEAQ. The trim removed 5 bases at V and 5 bases at J, leaving 8 bases unmatched. The sequencing here drew on CD4+ T cells from peripheral blood mononuclear cells, taken in the second trimester of pregnancy. This sequence joins TRBV7-8 and TRBJ2-5, with 7 bases matching TRBD2. The clonotype comes from a female donor with multiple sclerosis, enrolled in a pregnancy study. This CDR3 is CASSPSTSQETQYF. The DNA of the CDR3 is TGTGCCAGCAGCCCATCGACTAGCCAGGAGACCCAGTACTTC.